This T cell receptor (beta chain) was sequenced for a study of blood T cell repertoires in COVID-19. Assay: immunoSEQ multiplex PCR; the TCRdb copy retains only in-frame clones and omits some. The repertoire holds around 300,000 clones, with approximately 89% as singletons. Enrolment of Seattle patients took place during active infection, and they were followed longitudinally. Sequencing used peripheral blood. The sequence was obtained from a woman in her 30s with COVID-19, enrolled during active disease.

DNA for the CDR3: TGTGCCAGCAGCTCACCGGGACAGGACACAGATACGCAGTATTTT. This encodes CASSSPGQDTDTQYF. The chain combines TRBV5-4 with TRBJ2-3, with TRBD1 identical over 8 bases. V shed 3 bases and J 2 bases; nucleotides not matched to a gene: 5. CDR1 is SGHNT and CDR2 is YYREEE in the germline V gene (reference sequence). The CDR3 runs to 15 residues.